This T cell receptor (beta chain) emerged from a study of shared clonotypes between healthy human individuals. TCRdb keeps only in-frame clones here, not all; method: immunoSEQ multiplex PCR. In the table there are millions of clones, roughly 95% of which are singletons. The CDR3 extends over 13 amino acids. Deletions cut 6 bases from V and 6 bases from J, with 14 bases between. CDR1 and CDR2 (germline): MNHEY, SVGAGI. Input material: naive CD4+ T cells sorted from blood. Subset specified: CD45RA+ positively selected. This TCR was sampled from a young man in good health. This rearrangement joins TRBV6-5 to TRBJ1-2; D is unresolved. The CDR3 loop reads CASSRTQRDGYTF. CDR3 nucleotide sequence: TGTGCCAGCAGCCGGACTCAAAGGGATGGCTACACCTTC.